This T cell receptor (beta chain) emerged from a study of metastatic and nonmetastatic thyroid tumors. Study background: Malignant thyroid and benign thyroid patients provided blood and tumor or nodule tissue whose repertoires were compared.

In the original analysis: The distant-metastasis classifier for papillary thyroid cancer was built from CDR3 differences across clinicopathological groups. With MiXCR, TCRdb called clones anew from the PCR reads. The V and J calls, along with clone size, are taken from TCRdb and not from the paper's own processing. Here the sample spans 8,000 to 9,000 clones, 20% to 30% being singletons. Until they underwent thyroid surgery, no patient had received any treatment. Findings and limits, study-wide: Relative to benign nodules, malignant thyroid tumors were reportedly characterized by significantly elevated TCR beta diversity in blood and tumor.

V shed 4 bases, J shed 2 bases, and the junction held 3 bases outside the gene matches. The CDR3 sequence is 15 residues long. Germline V CDR1 and CDR2: MNHEY, SVGEGT. This clone was recorded a few times. The antigen is unknown. Source material: adjacent normal tissue. The chain recombines TRBV6-2 or TRBV6-3 with TRBJ2-7, with TRBD2 matching over 12 bases. The receptor's source is a female donor with papillary thyroid cancer or a benign thyroid nodule (not recorded which). Some clones in this sample may be carry-over from other donors' samples. The CDR3: CASSSLAGGAYEQYF. The CDR3 DNA sequence: TGTGCCAGCAGTTCCCTAGCGGGAGGGGCCTACGAGCAGTACTTC.